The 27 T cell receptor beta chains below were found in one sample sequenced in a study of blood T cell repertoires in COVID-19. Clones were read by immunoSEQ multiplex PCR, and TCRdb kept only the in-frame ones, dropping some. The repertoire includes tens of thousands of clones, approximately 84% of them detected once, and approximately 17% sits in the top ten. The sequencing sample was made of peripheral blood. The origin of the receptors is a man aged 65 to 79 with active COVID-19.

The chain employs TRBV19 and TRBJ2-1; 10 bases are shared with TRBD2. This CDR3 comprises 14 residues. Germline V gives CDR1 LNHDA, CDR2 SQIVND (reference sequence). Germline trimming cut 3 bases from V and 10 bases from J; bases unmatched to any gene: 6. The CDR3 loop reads CASSIALAGPEQFF. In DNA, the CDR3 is TGTGCCAGTAGTATTGCACTAGCGGGGCCAGAGCAGTTCTTC.

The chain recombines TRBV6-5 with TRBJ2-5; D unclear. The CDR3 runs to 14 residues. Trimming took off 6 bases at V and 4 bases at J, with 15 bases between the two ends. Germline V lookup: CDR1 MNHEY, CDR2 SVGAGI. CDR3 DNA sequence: TGTGCCAGCAGCCCCTCCGCCACTCTAGAGACCCAGTACTTC. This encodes CASSPSATLETQYF.

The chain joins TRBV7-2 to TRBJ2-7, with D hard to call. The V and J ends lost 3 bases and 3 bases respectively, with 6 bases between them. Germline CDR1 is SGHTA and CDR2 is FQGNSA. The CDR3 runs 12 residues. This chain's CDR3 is CASSFKLYEQYF. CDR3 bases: TGTGCCAGCAGCTTCAAGCTCTACGAGCAGTACTTC.

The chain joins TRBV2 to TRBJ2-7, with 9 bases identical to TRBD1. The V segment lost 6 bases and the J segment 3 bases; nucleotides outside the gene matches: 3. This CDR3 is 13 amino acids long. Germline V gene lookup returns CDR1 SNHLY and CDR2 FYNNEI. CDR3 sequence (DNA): TGTGCCAGCAGGAGGACAGGGGACTACGAGCAGTACTTC. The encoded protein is CASRRTGDYEQYF.

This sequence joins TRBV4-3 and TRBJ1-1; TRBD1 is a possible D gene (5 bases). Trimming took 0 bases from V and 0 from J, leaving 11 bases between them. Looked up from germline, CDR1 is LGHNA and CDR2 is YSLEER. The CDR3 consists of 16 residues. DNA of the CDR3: TGCGCCAGCAGCCAAGATTTAGGGGCCTTGAACACTGAAGCTTTCTTT. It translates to CASSQDLGALNTEAFF.

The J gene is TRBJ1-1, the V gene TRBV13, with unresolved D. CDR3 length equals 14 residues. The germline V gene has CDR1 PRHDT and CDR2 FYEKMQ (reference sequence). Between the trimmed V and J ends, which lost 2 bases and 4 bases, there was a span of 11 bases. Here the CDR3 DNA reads TGTGCCAGCAGCTTACGGGCAGAGGGCACTGAAGCTTTCTTT. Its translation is CASSLRAEGTEAFF.

The CDR3 spells CAISQGLADYNEQFF. As DNA, the CDR3 is TGTGCCATCAGCCAGGGACTAGCGGACTACAATGAGCAGTTCTTC. The gene calls are TRBV10-3 and TRBJ2-1; 11 bases fit TRBD2. Germline V gene data show CDR1 as ENHRY and CDR2 as SYGVKD. The trim removed 6 bases at V and 3 bases at J, leaving 4 bases unmatched. This CDR3 has 15 amino acids.

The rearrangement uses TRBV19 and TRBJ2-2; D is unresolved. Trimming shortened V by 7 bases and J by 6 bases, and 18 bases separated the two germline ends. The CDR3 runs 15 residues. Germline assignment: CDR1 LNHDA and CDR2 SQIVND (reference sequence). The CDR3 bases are TGTGCCAGTACTATGCAGGCGATGGTCGCCGGGGAGCTGTTTTTT. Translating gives CASTMQAMVAGELFF.

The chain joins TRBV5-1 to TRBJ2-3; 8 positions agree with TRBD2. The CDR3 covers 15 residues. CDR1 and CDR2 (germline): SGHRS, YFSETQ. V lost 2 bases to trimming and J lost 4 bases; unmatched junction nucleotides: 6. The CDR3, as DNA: TGCGCCAGCAGCTTAAGAAGCGGGAGCGCAGATACGCAGTATTTT. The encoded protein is CASSLRSGSADTQYF.

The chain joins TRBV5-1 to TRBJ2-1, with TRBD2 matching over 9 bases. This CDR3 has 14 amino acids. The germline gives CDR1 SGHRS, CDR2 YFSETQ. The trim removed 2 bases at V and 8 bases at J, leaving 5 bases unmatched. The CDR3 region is CASSFAGGVDEQFF. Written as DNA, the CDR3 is TGCGCCAGCAGCTTCGCGGGAGGGGTAGATGAGCAGTTCTTC.

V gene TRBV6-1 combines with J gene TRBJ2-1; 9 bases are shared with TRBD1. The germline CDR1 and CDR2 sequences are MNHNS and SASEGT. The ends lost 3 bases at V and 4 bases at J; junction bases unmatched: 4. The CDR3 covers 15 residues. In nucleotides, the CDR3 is TGTGCCAGCAGTGAGAGGACAGGGGCGTACAATGAGCAGTTCTTC. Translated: CASSERTGAYNEQFF.

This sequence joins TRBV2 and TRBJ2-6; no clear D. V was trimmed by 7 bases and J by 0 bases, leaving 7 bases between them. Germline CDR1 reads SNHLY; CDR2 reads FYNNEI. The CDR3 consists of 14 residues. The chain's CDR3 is CASTVSSGANVLTF. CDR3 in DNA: TGTGCCAGCACCGTGAGCTCTGGGGCCAACGTCCTGACTTTC.

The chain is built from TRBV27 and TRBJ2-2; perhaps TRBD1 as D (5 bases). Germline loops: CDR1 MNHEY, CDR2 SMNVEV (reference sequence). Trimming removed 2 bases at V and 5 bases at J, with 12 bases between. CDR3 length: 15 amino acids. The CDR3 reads CASSLQGRDTGELFF. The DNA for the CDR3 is TGTGCCAGCAGTTTACAGGGCAGGGATACCGGGGAGCTGTTTTTT.

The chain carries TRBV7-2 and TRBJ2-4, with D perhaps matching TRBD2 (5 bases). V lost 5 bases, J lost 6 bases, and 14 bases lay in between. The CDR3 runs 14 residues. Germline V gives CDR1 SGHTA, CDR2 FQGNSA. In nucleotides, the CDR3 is TGTGCCAGCAGCAAAGAGGGCCTTGGAAACATTCAGTACTTC. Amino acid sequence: CASSKEGLGNIQYF.

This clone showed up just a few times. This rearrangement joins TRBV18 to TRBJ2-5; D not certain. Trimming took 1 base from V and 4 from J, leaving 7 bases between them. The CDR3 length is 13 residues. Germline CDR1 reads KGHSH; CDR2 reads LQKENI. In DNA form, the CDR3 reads TGTGCCAGCTCACCACGTCCGGGAGAGACCCAGTACTTC. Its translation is CASSPRPGETQYF.

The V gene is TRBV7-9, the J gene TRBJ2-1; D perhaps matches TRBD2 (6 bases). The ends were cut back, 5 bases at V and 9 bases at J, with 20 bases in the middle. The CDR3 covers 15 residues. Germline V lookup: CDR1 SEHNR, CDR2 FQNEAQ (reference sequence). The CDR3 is CASSAAGHSGGEQFF. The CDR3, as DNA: TGTGCCAGCAGCGCCGCAGGACACTCCGGGGGTGAGCAGTTCTTC.

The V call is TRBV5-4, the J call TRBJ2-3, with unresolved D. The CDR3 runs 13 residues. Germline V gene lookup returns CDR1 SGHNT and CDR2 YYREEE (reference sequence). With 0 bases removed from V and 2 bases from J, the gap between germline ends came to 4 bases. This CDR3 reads CASSLDNTDTQYF. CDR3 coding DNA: TGTGCCAGCAGCTTGGACAACACAGATACGCAGTATTTT.

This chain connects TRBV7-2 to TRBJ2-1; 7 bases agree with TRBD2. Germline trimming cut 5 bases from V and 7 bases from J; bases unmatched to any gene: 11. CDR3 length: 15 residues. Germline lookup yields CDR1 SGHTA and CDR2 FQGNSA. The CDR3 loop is CASSDRDYLKNEQFF. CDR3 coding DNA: TGTGCCAGCAGCGACCGGGACTACCTAAAAAATGAGCAGTTCTTC.

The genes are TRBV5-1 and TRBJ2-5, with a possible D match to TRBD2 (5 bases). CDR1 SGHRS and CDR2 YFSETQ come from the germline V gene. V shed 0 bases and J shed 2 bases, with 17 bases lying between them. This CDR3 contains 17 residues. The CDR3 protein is CASSLDPVGGPQETQYF. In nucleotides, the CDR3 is TGCGCCAGCAGCTTGGACCCCGTTGGAGGTCCGCAAGAGACCCAGTACTTC. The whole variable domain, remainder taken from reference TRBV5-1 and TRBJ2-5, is KAGVTQTPRYLIKTRGQQVTLSCSPISGHRSVSWYQQTPGQGLQFLFEYFSETQRNKGNFPGRFSGRQFSNSRSEMNVSTLELGDSALYLCASSLDPVGGPQETQYFGPGTRLLVL.

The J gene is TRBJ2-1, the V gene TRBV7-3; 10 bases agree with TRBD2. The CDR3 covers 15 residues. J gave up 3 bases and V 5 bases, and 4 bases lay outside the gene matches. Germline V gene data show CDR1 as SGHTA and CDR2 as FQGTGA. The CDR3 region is CASSESSGGYNEQFF. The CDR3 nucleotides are TGTGCCAGCAGCGAATCTAGCGGGGGCTACAATGAGCAGTTCTTC.

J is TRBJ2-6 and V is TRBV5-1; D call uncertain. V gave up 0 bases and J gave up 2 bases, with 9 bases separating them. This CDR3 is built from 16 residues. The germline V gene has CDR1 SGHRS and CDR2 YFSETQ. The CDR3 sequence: CASSLGYGAGANVLTF. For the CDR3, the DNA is TGCGCCAGCAGCTTGGGGTACGGTGCTGGGGCCAACGTCCTGACTTTC.

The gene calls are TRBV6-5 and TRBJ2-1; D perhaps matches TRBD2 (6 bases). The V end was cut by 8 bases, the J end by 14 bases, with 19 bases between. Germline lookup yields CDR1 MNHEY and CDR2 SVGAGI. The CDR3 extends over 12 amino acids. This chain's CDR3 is CASGTPAVREFF. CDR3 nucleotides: TGTGCCAGCGGGACTCCCGCCGTTCGGGAGTTCTTC.

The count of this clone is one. The CDR3 protein is CASSFRPLAGVTGELFF. CDR3 in DNA: TGTGCCAGCAGCTTCCGCCCCCTAGCGGGGGTCACCGGGGAGCTGTTTTTT. The chain employs TRBV7-6 and TRBJ2-2; TRBD2 matches 10 bases. Germline-derived CDR1 and CDR2 are SGHVS and FNYEAQ. The V gene end was trimmed by 3 bases and the J gene end by 4 bases; junction bases not matched to a gene: 8. The CDR3 spans 17 residues.

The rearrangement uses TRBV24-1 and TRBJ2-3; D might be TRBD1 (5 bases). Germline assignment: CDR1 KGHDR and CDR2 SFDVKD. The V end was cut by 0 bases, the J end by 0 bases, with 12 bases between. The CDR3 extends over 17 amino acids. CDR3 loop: CATSDLQGRSSTDTQYF. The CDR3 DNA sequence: TGTGCCACCAGTGATTTGCAGGGTAGATCTAGCACAGATACGCAGTATTTT.

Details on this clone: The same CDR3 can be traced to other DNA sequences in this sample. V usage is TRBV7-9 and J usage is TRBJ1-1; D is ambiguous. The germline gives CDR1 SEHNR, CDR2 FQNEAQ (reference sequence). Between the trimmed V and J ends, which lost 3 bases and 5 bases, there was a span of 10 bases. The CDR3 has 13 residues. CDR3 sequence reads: CASSLDPGTEAFF. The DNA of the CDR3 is TGTGCCAGCAGCTTGGACCCGGGAACTGAAGCTTTCTTT.

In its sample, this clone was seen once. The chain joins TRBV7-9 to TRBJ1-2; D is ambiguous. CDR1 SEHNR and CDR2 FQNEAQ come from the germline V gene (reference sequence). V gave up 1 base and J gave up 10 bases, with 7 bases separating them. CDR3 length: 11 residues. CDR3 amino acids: CASSLGAVYTF. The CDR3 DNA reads TGTGCCAGCAGCTTAGGGGCTGTCTACACCTTC.

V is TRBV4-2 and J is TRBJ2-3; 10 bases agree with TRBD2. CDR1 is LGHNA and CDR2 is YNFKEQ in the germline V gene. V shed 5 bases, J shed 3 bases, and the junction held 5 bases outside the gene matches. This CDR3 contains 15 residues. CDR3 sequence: CASSYGTSDTDTQYF. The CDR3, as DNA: TGTGCCAGCAGCTACGGGACTAGCGATACAGATACGCAGTATTTT.